The 13 T cell receptor beta chains presented below share a single source sample, sequenced in a study of early T cells in non-severe SARS-CoV-2 infection. TCRdb recomputed calls from the 5' RACE reads with MiXCR, one row per CDR3 protein. In the table there are tens of thousands of distinct CDR3 sequences, 9.5% to 15% of which are singletons. Material: whole blood. These receptors originate from an adult who was a healthcare worker with PCR-confirmed SARS-CoV-2 infection or an uninfected control (not recorded which).

The chain links TRBV3-1 to TRBJ2-5, with no clear D. Trimming took off 4 bases at V and 2 bases at J, with 11 bases between the two ends. This CDR3 is 14 amino acids long. Germline CDR1 and CDR2: LGHDT and YNNKEL (reference sequence). The CDR3 spells CASSLRTAQETQYF. CDR3 coding DNA: TGTGCCAGCAGCCTACGAACGGCACAAGAGACCCAGTACTTC.

In its sample, this clonotype was seen many times. The chain employs TRBV4-2 and TRBJ2-1; TRBD2 agrees at 7 bases. The germline gives CDR1 LGHNA, CDR2 YNFKEQ. V lost 3 bases and J lost 2; bases outside the gene matches: 4. This CDR3 contains 15 residues. The CDR3 spells CASSHSSGAYNEQFF. In nucleotides, the CDR3 is TGTGCCAGCAGCCACTCCAGCGGGGCCTACAATGAGCAGTTCTTC.

The chain has TRBV24-1 and TRBJ2-3, with 8 bases that match TRBD1. The V segment lost 5 bases and the J segment 6 bases; nucleotides outside the gene matches: 6. Germline V gene data show CDR1 as KGHDR and CDR2 as SFDVKD. This CDR3 is built from 14 residues. DNA for the CDR3: TGTGCCACCAGTGCTCAAACAGGGGGGGATACGCAGTATTTT. Amino acid sequence: CATSAQTGGDTQYF.

This clonotype has only a few counts. This chain connects TRBV5-1 to TRBJ2-7; 8 bases align to TRBD1. In germline, CDR1 is SGHRS, CDR2 YFSETQ. After removal of 5 bases from V and 5 bases from J, the junction contained 9 bases not matched to a gene. The CDR3 covers 14 residues. The CDR3 sequence: CASSLQGANDEQYF. The CDR3 nucleotides are TGCGCCAGCAGTCTCCAGGGGGCTAACGACGAGCAGTACTTC.

The gene calls are TRBV20-1 and TRBJ2-4; D tentatively reads TRBD1 or TRBD2 (5 bases each). The germline gives CDR1 DFQATT, CDR2 SNEGSKA (reference sequence). Trimming took off 6 bases at V and 5 bases at J, with 8 bases between the two ends. This CDR3 is 11 amino acids long. CDR3 protein: CSAGRENIQYF. The CDR3 DNA is TGCAGTGCGGGACGAGAAAACATTCAGTACTTC.

Many counts were recorded for this clonotype. This sequence joins TRBV29-1 and TRBJ1-1; 11 bases map to TRBD1. In germline, CDR1 is SQVTM, CDR2 ANQGSEA. With 6 bases clipped from V and 5 bases from J, the junction kept 8 bases outside the gene matches. The CDR3 loop spans 14 amino acids. CDR3: CSVYGQGAVTEAFF. The CDR3 coding sequence is TGCAGCGTGTATGGACAGGGGGCGGTAACTGAAGCTTTCTTT.

The sample holds a few counts of this clonotype. V gene TRBV20-1 combines with J gene TRBJ2-7, with 9 bases that match TRBD1. The CDR3 is 12 residues long. CDR1 DFQATT and CDR2 SNEGSKA come from the germline V gene (reference sequence). Trimming at V came to 5 bases and at J to 3 bases, leaving 2 bases not matched to a gene. The chain's CDR3 is CSAPTGGYEQYF. The CDR3 nucleotides are TGCAGTGCTCCGACAGGGGGCTACGAGCAGTACTTC.

At least ten counts were recorded for this clonotype. The chain recombines TRBV11-2 with TRBJ2-4; D is possibly TRBD2 (7 bases). V gave up 4 bases and J gave up 8 bases, with 18 bases separating them. This CDR3 has 15 amino acids. Per the germline V gene, CDR1 is SGHAT and CDR2 is FQNNGV. CDR3: CASSSPGQGRDIQYF. Here the CDR3 DNA reads TGTGCCAGCAGCTCGCCGGGGCAGGGGAGGGACATTCAGTACTTC.

This clonotype was counted only a few times. The chain is built from TRBV6-6 and TRBJ1-1, with TRBD1 as a possible D gene (5 bases). V gave up 0 bases and J gave up 1 base, with 12 bases separating them. CDR1 and CDR2 (germline): MNHNY, SVGAGI (reference sequence). The CDR3 totals 16 residues. CDR3 region: CASSYSLPTENTEAFF. Here the CDR3 DNA reads TGTGCCAGCAGTTACTCCCTCCCGACAGAGAACACTGAAGCTTTCTTT.

The chain uses TRBV2 and TRBJ2-3; D unclear. CDR3 length equals 12 residues. V was cut by 7 bases and J by 2 bases, with 7 bases left in between. Germline assignment: CDR1 SNHLY and CDR2 FYNNEI. This CDR3 reads CASKPDTDTQYF. The CDR3 nucleotides read TGTGCCAGCAAGCCAGACACAGATACGCAGTATTTT.

A few counts support this clonotype. The chain recombines TRBV7-2 with TRBJ2-1, with D perhaps TRBD1 (7 bases). This CDR3 contains 15 residues. Between the trimmed V and J ends, which lost 5 bases and 4 bases, there was a span of 15 bases. CDR1 is SGHTA, CDR2 FQGNSA, per germline. The CDR3: CASSPGGGGYNEQFF. The CDR3 DNA is TGTGCCAGCAGCCCTGGAGGGGGCGGTTACAATGAGCAGTTCTTC.

There are a few counts of this clonotype. The gene calls are TRBV6-2 or TRBV6-3 and TRBJ2-3; D not resolved. Germline CDR1 reads MNHEY; CDR2 reads SVGEGT. The CDR3 loop spans 15 amino acids. V lost 1 base and J 1 base, leaving 9 bases between the germline ends. CDR3 DNA: TGTGCCAGCAGTTACTGGGCGGAAGGCACAGATACGCAGTATTTT. It translates to CASSYWAEGTDTQYF.

In its sample, this clonotype was seen many times. The gene calls are TRBV6-6 and TRBJ2-2; D not resolved. Trimming left V 0 bases short and J 6 bases short, with 14 bases between. Germline CDR1 MNHNY, CDR2 SVGAGI (reference sequence). The CDR3 length is 16 residues. CDR3 in DNA: TGTGCCAGCAGTTACTCGAATCCAGAACTATCCGGGGAGCTGTTTTTT. Protein sequence: CASSYSNPELSGELFF.